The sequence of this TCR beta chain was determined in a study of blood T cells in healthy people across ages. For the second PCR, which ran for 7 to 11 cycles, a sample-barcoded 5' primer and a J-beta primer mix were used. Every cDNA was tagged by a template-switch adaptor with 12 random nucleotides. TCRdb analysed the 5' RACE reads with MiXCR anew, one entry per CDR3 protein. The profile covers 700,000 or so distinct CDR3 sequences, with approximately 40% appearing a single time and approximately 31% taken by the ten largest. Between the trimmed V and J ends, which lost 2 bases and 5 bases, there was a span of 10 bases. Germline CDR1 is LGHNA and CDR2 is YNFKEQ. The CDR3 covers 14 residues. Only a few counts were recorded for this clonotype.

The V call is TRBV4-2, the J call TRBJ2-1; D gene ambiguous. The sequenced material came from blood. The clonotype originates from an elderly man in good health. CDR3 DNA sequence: TGTGCCAGCAGCCAAAAACTACCTAACAATGAGCAGTTCTTC. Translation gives CASSQKLPNNEQFF.